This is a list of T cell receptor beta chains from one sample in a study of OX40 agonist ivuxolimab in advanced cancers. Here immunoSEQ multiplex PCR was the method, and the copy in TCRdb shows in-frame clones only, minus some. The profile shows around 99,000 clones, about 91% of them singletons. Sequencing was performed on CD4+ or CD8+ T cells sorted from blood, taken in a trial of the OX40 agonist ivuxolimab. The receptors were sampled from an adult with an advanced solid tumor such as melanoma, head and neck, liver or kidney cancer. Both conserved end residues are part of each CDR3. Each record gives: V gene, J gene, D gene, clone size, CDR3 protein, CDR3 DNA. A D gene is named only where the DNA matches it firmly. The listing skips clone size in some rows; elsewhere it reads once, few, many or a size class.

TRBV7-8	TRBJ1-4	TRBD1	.	CASSLYSGGAGEKLFF	TGTGCCAGCAGCTTATACTCAGGGGGTGCGGGTGAAAAACTGTTTTTT
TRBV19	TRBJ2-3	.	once	CASSTGLRDTQYF	TGTGCCAGTAGTACCGGACTCCGAGATACGCAGTATTTT
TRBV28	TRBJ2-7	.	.	CASSLTQLPYEQYF	TGTGCCAGCAGTTTAACCCAGCTTCCCTACGAGCAGTACTTC
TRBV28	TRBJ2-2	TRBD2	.	CASKGGRQSGELFF	TGTGCCAGCAAGGGCGGGAGGCAATCCGGGGAGCTGTTTTTT
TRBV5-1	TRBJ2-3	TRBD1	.	CASSPTGEADTQYF	TGCGCCAGCAGCCCAACAGGGGAAGCAGATACGCAGTATTTT
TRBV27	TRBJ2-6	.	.	CASRTGIHSGANVLTF	TGTGCCAGCAGAACAGGGATTCACTCTGGGGCCAACGTCCTGACTTTC
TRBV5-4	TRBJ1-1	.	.	CASSNGESGAFF	TGTGCCAGCAGCAACGGGGAATCTGGCGCTTTCTTT
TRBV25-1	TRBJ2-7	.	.	CASSDKSSYEQYF	TGTGCCAGCAGTGATAAATCCTCCTACGAGCAGTACTTC
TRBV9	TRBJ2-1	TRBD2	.	CASSVEATSAYNEQFF	TGTGCCAGCAGCGTAGAGGCAACTAGCGCCTACAATGAGCAGTTCTTC
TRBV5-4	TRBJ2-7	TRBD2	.	CASKAGGQGGEQYF	TGTGCCAGCAAGGCGGGAGGCCAAGGGGGCGAGCAGTACTTC
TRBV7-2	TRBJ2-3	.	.	CASSLGLSLFTDTQYF	TGTGCCAGCAGCTTAGGGTTGAGCTTATTCACAGATACGCAGTATTTT
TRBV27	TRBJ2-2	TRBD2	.	CASLPSGRGRGPGELFF	TGTGCCAGTTTACCTAGCGGGCGGGGGCGCGGGCCCGGGGAGCTGTTTTTT
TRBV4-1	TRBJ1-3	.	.	CASSQGMGRTRGNTIYF	TGCGCCAGCAGCCAAGGAATGGGAAGAACAAGGGGAAACACCATATATTTT
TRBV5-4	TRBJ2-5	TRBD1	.	CASSRGTGRQETQYF	TGTGCCAGCAGCCGGGGGACAGGCCGCCAAGAGACCCAGTACTTC
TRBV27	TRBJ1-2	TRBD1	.	CASSSQGAVGYTF	TGTGCCAGCAGTTCACAGGGGGCAGTTGGCTACACCTTC
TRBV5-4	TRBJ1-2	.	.	CASSRDRSYGYTF	TGTGCCAGCAGCCGCGACAGAAGCTATGGCTACACCTTC
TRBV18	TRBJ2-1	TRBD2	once	CASSPWTRAGGKGDNEQFF	TGTGCCAGCTCACCATGGACGAGAGCGGGAGGAAAGGGAGACAATGAGCAGTTCTTC
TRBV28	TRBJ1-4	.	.	CASSSNVPPESEKLFF	TGTGCCAGCAGTTCAAACGTGCCCCCGGAATCTGAAAAACTGTTTTTT
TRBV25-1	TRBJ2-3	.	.	CASNPTGWVAGGTDTQYF	TGTGCCAGCAATCCCACGGGATGGGTGGCAGGGGGGACAGATACGCAGTATTTT
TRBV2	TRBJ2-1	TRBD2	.	CASRLAGTNEQFF	TGTGCCAGCAGACTAGCGGGAACGAATGAGCAGTTCTTC
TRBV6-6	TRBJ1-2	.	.	CASRGGYNYGYTF	TGTGCCAGCAGGGGAGGGTATAACTATGGCTACACCTTC
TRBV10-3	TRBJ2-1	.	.	CAISDSGGITFEQFF	TGTGCCATCAGTGATTCGGGGGGCATTACATTTGAGCAGTTCTTC
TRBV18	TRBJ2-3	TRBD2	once	CASSPPGGKDTQYF	TGTGCCAGCTCACCTCCGGGGGGGAAAGATACGCAGTATTTT
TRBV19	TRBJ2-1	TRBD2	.	CASTPITGLVKGGEQFF	TGTGCCAGTACCCCCATTACGGGACTAGTAAAGGGTGGTGAGCAGTTCTTC
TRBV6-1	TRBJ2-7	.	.	CASGRGDPWEQYF	TGTGCCAGTGGGCGGGGCGATCCTTGGGAGCAGTACTTC
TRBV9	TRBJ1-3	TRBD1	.	CASSPTGGGNTIYF	TGTGCCAGCAGCCCTACAGGGGGGGGAAACACCATATATTTT
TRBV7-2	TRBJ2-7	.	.	CASTALVGEVYEQYF	TGTGCCAGCACCGCTTTGGTTGGGGAAGTCTACGAGCAGTACTTC
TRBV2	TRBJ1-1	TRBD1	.	CASRSGQGYTEAFF	TGTGCCAGCAGGAGCGGACAGGGGTACACTGAAGCTTTCTTT
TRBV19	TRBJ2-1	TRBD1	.	CASSLNHRDRIRNEQFF	TGTGCCAGTAGTCTCAATCACCGGGACAGAATCCGTAATGAGCAGTTCTTC
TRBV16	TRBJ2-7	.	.	CASSQSSKDFGRTHEQYF	TGTGCCAGCAGCCAATCATCGAAAGATTTTGGCAGGACCCACGAGCAGTACTTC
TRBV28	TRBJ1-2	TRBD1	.	CASSSDRGNYGYTF	TGTGCCAGCAGCTCGGACAGGGGTAACTATGGCTACACCTTC
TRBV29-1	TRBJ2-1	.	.	CSVERPQIGYNEQFF	TGCAGCGTTGAACGGCCTCAAATTGGGTACAATGAGCAGTTCTTC
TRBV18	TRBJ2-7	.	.	CASYRSGEEQYF	TGTGCCAGCTACCGTTCAGGGGAAGAGCAGTACTTC
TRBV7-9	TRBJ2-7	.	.	CASSPGAPVELNSYEQYF	TGTGCCAGCAGCCCCGGGGCCCCCGTAGAGTTAAACTCCTACGAGCAGTACTTC
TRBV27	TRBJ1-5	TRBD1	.	CASSLTGVEGNQPQHF	TGTGCCAGCAGCCTCACAGGGGTAGAGGGCAATCAGCCCCAGCATTTT
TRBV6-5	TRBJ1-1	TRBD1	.	CAIKGQRGPNTEAFF	TGTGCCATTAAGGGACAGAGGGGGCCGAACACTGAAGCTTTCTTT
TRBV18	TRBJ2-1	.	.	CASSAARFSSYNEQFF	TGTGCCAGCTCAGCCGCCCGGTTCAGCTCCTACAATGAGCAGTTCTTC
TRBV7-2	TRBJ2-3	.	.	CASSFWGKYGDTQYF	TGTGCCAGCAGCTTTTGGGGGAAATATGGAGATACGCAGTATTTT
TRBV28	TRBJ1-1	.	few	CASSLGGMRNTEAFF	TGTGCCAGCAGCTTGGGGGGCATGAGGAACACTGAAGCTTTCTTT
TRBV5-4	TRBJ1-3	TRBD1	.	CASSPDRGNTIYF	TGTGCCAGCAGCCCGGACAGGGGAAACACCATATATTTT
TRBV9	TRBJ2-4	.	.	CASSAGQGQNIQYF	TGTGCCAGCAGCGCAGGGCAGGGGCAAAACATTCAGTACTTC
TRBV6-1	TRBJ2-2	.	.	CASRQENTGELFF	TGTGCCAGCCGACAGGAGAACACCGGGGAGCTGTTTTTT
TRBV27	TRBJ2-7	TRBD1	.	CASSLGQFSEQYF	TGTGCCAGCAGTTTGGGACAGTTCTCCGAGCAGTACTTC
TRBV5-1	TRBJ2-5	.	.	CASRPSWGGETQYF	TGCGCCAGCAGACCTTCTTGGGGTGGGGAGACCCAGTACTTC
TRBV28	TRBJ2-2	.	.	CARRTGSNTGELFF	TGTGCCAGGAGAACAGGGTCGAACACCGGGGAGCTGTTTTTT
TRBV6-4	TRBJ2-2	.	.	CASSEGPEDHTGELFF	TGTGCCAGCAGTGAAGGACCGGAGGACCACACCGGGGAGCTGTTTTTT
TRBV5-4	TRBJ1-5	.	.	CASSFGGSNQPQHF	TGTGCCAGCAGCTTCGGGGGTAGCAATCAGCCCCAGCATTTT
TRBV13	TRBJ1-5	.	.	CASSLRGENQPQHF	TGTGCCAGCAGCCTACGGGGAGAAAATCAGCCCCAGCATTTT
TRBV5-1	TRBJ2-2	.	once	CASSFFESTGELFF	TGCGCCAGCAGCTTTTTCGAGAGCACCGGGGAGCTGTTTTTT
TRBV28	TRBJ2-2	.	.	CASVNSGSGELFF	TGTGCCAGCGTCAACAGTGGTAGCGGGGAGCTGTTTTTT
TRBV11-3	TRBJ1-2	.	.	CASSRDDRISYGYTF	TGTGCCAGCAGCCGAGACGACAGGATTAGCTATGGCTACACCTTC
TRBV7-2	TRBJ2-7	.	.	CASSPGPIQTYEQYF	TGTGCCAGCAGCCCCGGGCCGATCCAAACCTACGAGCAGTACTTC
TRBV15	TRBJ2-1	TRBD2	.	CATSRDPTSGITYNEQFF	TGTGCCACCAGCAGAGATCCAACTAGCGGGATAACGTACAATGAGCAGTTCTTC
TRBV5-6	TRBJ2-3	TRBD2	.	CATKRWIMLAGGSDTQYF	TGTGCCACTAAGCGGTGGATTATGCTAGCGGGAGGGTCAGATACGCAGTATTTT